This paragraph covers one TCR beta chain sequence. This clone's antigen is unknown. Qualities for individual bases were not recorded, and no much larger clone is one base off. The source of the sample is a study of blood T cell repertoires in COVID-19 (dated by TCRdb to 2020 to 2022). Concerning the study at large: The collaborator samples originated in the United States, Italy and Spain and spanned the acute and convalescent phases of COVID-19. The material from the prospective study consisted of cDNA or gDNA derived from T cells, B-cell-depleted T cells, or PBMCs. Deeply sampled blood TCRbeta repertoires from subjects exposed to, actively infected with, or recovered from COVID-19 were included in the dataset. The repertoires were made available in a free public database intended to serve as a resource for research on the immune response to SARS-CoV-2. The samples were drawn from two sources: the first 160 participants of the ongoing ImmuneRACE study, and 1,254 subjects contributed by 6 global collaborators. The sample metadata nearly always contained a de-identified subject ID, COVID-19 status, age in years and sex. HLA class I and class II types, where available, came from metadata supplied by the sample provider rather than from assay-based typing. On the study overall, not on this receptor specifically: How much clinical and demographic metadata was included differed by source and by participant, and the metadata was provided uncurated.

Collaborating institutions collected whole blood in K2EDTA tubes following their own protocols. Collaborator samples were shipped for TCRbeta analysis as frozen whole blood, isolated PBMCs, or DNA extracted from either sample type. Sequences SGHKS (CDR1) and YYEKEE (CDR2) are obtained from the germline V gene (reference sequence). The CDR3, from cysteine to phenylalanine, totals 16 residues. Kept here is only the CDR3 DNA, which spans 48 bases and is read in frame from base 1. The junction shows trimming of 4 bases on V and 0 bases on J, plus 15 bases between the germline ends. The immunoSEQ Assay, a bias-controlled multiplex PCR, was used to amplify TCRbeta CDR3 regions from genomic DNA. On the study's bioinformatics: Nucleated cell counts per sample were estimated from amplification of reference gene primers within the assay. To quantify the absolute abundance of each unique TCRbeta CDR3 rearrangement, sequence reads were collapsed and filtered. For each sample, productive Simpson clonality was calculated as the square root of Simpson's diversity index across productive rearrangements. Sourced from immuneACCESS, this table was stored by TCRdb with only in-frame sequences that have V and J called. A share of the clones is absent; for the studies checked, an unresolved V gene accounts for under half, and the remainder has no known explanation. From that table come the V and J calls and clone size; the DNA was used to work out D and trimming. Present in this sample are approximately 81,000 clones, about 91% of which were seen just once. The ten largest clones add up to 12% of the sample.

This TCR was sampled from a man between 65 and 80 years old with active or convalescent COVID-19. The V and J segments used are TRBV5-5 and TRBJ2-3; a tentative D call is TRBD2 (6 bases match). Sequenced sample: peripheral blood. The nucleotides are TGTGCCAGCAGCCCCTATAGAGGGACTAGCACAGATACGCAGTATTTT. Its product reads: CASSPYRGTSTDTQYF.